These 23 T cell receptor beta chains originate from one sample sequenced in a study of regulatory T cells in long-lasting Graves disease. Assembly of TCR beta libraries relied on iRepertoire HTBI primers together with Arm-PCR of CDR3 regions. TCRdb recomputed calls from the multiplex PCR reads with MiXCR, one row per CDR3 protein. The table records around 430,000 distinct CDR3 sequences, approximately 22% of them present only once. Time point reported: persistent/refractory GD, antithyroid drugs over 5 years with positive TRAb. PBMC-extracted RNA yielded the TCR library. The sample consisted of peripheral blood mononuclear cells (PBMCs), taken when the disease was refractory, from a patient treated with antithyroid drugs. The source is a female donor with Graves disease.

This clonotype occurred a few times. The CDR3 sequence: CASSLLGEASYEQYF. DNA for the CDR3: TGTGCCAGCAGTTTGCTGGGGGAAGCCTCCTACGAGCAGTACTTC. The chain couples TRBV27 to TRBJ2-7; either TRBD1 or TRBD2 may supply D (5 bases each). Trimming took 3 bases from V and 0 from J, leaving 12 bases between them. Germline assignment: CDR1 MNHEY and CDR2 SMNVEV (reference sequence). The CDR3 length is 15 residues.

This clonotype was observed at least ten times. The chain recombines TRBV20-1 with TRBJ1-2; 9 nucleotides match TRBD1. From germline, CDR1 is DFQATT and CDR2 SNEGSKA (reference sequence). J lost 4 bases, V lost 3 bases, and 3 bases had no gene match. The CDR3 covers 13 residues. This CDR3 is CSARATGGYGYTF. The CDR3 region has the DNA TGCAGTGCTAGGGCGACAGGGGGCTATGGCTACACCTTC.

This clonotype was seen many times. The gene calls are TRBV20-1 and TRBJ2-5; 11 bases fit TRBD2. J gave up 2 bases and V 5 bases, and 4 bases lay outside the gene matches. The CDR3 totals 14 residues. CDR1 and CDR2 from the germline V gene are DFQATT and SNEGSKA (reference sequence). The chain's CDR3 is CSASRTSGQETQYF. The DNA for the CDR3 is TGCAGTGCTTCGAGGACTAGCGGGCAAGAGACCCAGTACTTC.

This clonotype was observed a handful of times. The chain has TRBV6-2 or TRBV6-3 and TRBJ2-7; D ambiguous. The V and J ends lost 7 bases and 1 base respectively, with 17 bases between them. Germline lookup yields CDR1 MNHEY and CDR2 SVGEGT. The CDR3 loop spans 15 amino acids. CDR3: CASTALTHPSYEQYF. The CDR3 DNA reads as TGTGCCAGCACCGCGCTAACTCATCCGTCCTACGAGCAGTACTTC.

This clonotype was found many times. V and J are TRBV27 and TRBJ1-6; D gene uncertain. CDR1 is MNHEY and CDR2 is SMNVEV in the germline V gene (reference sequence). V shed 2 bases and J shed 0 bases, with 14 bases lying between them. CDR3 size: 18 residues. The CDR3 loop is CASSLGLSQSSYNSPLHF. CDR3 nucleotides: TGTGCCAGCAGTTTAGGCCTTTCCCAGAGCTCCTATAATTCACCCCTCCACTTT.

This clonotype was seen many times. The chain recombines TRBV9 with TRBJ1-1; D might be TRBD1 (6 bases). There are 13 residues in the CDR3. The ends were cut back, 0 bases at V and 7 bases at J, with 10 bases in the middle. Germline loops: CDR1 SGDLS, CDR2 YYNGEE. The DNA for the CDR3 is TGTGCCAGCAGCGTAGGCAGGGGAGGTGAAGCTTTCTTT. Protein sequence: CASSVGRGGEAFF.

This clonotype has a count of ten or more. The chain recombines TRBV6-1 with TRBJ2-7; a possible D gene is TRBD2 (5 bases). The CDR3 consists of 12 residues. V was cut by 6 bases and J by 2 bases, with 8 bases left in between. Germline V gives CDR1 MNHNS, CDR2 SASEGT. This chain's CDR3 is CASSHGAYEQYF. The CDR3 region has the DNA TGTGCCAGCAGCCACGGGGCCTACGAGCAGTACTTC.

This chain uses TRBV4-3 with TRBJ1-2; possible D gene TRBD1, 6 bases. Germline V gives CDR1 LGHNA, CDR2 YSLEER. The V gene lost 1 base and the J gene lost 3 bases, with 9 bases spanning the gap. The CDR3 runs 14 residues. CDR3 protein: CASSQGAGDYGYTF. The CDR3 bases are TGCGCCAGCAGCCAAGGGGCAGGGGACTATGGCTACACCTTC.

This clonotype was seen at least ten times. V usage is TRBV28 and J usage is TRBJ1-2, with D unclear. V dropped 3 bases and J dropped 1 base, with 9 bases sitting between them. The CDR3 is made up of 14 amino acids. Germline V gene lookup returns CDR1 MDHEN and CDR2 SYDVKM. The CDR3 is CASSFLIFNYGYTF. CDR3 in DNA: TGTGCCAGCAGTTTTTTGATTTTTAACTATGGCTACACCTTC.

Notes on this clonotype: The germline gene is not matched at one end of the junction; a read error may be the cause. The chain links TRBV12-3 or TRBV12-4 to TRBJ1-5; possible D gene TRBD1, 5 bases. The CDR3 contains 11 residues. The CDR3 bases are TGTGCCAGCAAGGGGACGGGTCCTCCCGGCTTT. This encodes CASKGTGPPGF.

This clonotype was observed many times. This sequence joins TRBV12-3 or TRBV12-4 and TRBJ2-7; perhaps D is TRBD1 or TRBD2 (5 bases each). There are 13 residues in the CDR3. Trimming took 1 base from V and 6 from J, leaving 10 bases between them. The CDR3 DNA reads as TGTGCCAGCAGTTTAGGGGACGGAGGCGAGCAGTACTTC. It specifies CASSLGDGGEQYF.

The chain recombines TRBV7-6 with TRBJ2-2; D may correspond to TRBD1 or TRBD2 (5 bases each). There are 15 residues in the CDR3. The germline gives CDR1 SGHVS, CDR2 FNYEAQ. The V and J ends lost 5 bases and 0 bases respectively, with 10 bases between them. CDR3 bases: TGTGCCAGCAGCCTGGGGGACCCGAACACCGGGGAGCTGTTTTTT. It specifies CASSLGDPNTGELFF.

There are a few counts of this clonotype. The rearrangement links TRBV20-1 to TRBJ1-2; D possibly corresponds to TRBD1 (5 bases). Germline values: CDR1 DFQATT, CDR2 SNEGSKA (reference sequence). V lost 2 bases to trimming and J lost 4 bases, with 11 bases between them. CDR3 length equals 13 residues. The CDR3 loop is CSARRDGAYGYTF. The CDR3 DNA sequence: TGCAGTGCTAGACGGGACGGAGCCTATGGCTACACCTTC.

This clonotype turned up a few times. J is TRBJ2-1 and V is TRBV5-1; 7 bases match TRBD2. Germline loops: CDR1 SGHRS, CDR2 YFSETQ. The CDR3 runs to 15 residues. The V and J ends lost 1 base and 3 bases, in that order; junction bases with no gene match: 4. CDR3 DNA: TGCGCCAGCAGCTTGCAACGGGGGGACTACAATGAGCAGTTCTTC. Amino acid sequence: CASSLQRGDYNEQFF.

This chain connects TRBV7-2 to TRBJ1-1; D remains ambiguous. The ends were cut back, 3 bases at V and 3 bases at J, with 8 bases in the middle. In germline, CDR1 is SGHTA, CDR2 FQGNSA. There are 13 residues in the CDR3. The CDR3 protein is CASSFHFDTEAFF. Written as DNA, the CDR3 is TGTGCCAGCAGCTTTCATTTCGACACTGAAGCTTTCTTT.

In this sample, this clonotype turned up many times. This chain connects TRBV30 to TRBJ2-5, with unresolved D. The CDR3 is made up of 11 amino acids. Germline V gene lookup returns CDR1 GTSNPN and CDR2 SVGIG (reference sequence). Trimming took 3 bases from V and 3 from J, leaving 5 bases between them. CDR3 nucleotides: TGTGCCTGGAGGGCAGAAGAGACCCAGTACTTC. As protein: CAWRAEETQYF.

The chain is built from TRBV5-1 and TRBJ2-7; 7 positions match TRBD1. The germline CDR1 and CDR2 sequences are SGHRS and YFSETQ. The V and J ends lost 7 bases and 5 bases, in that order; junction bases with no gene match: 6. The CDR3 extends over 12 amino acids. In DNA form, the CDR3 reads TGCGCCAGCGGAAGAGGGGGCAACGAGCAGTACTTC. It yields the protein CASGRGGNEQYF. The full variable domain, completed using reference TRBV5-1 and TRBJ2-7, is KAGVTQTPRYLIKTRGQQVTLSCSPISGHRSVSWYQQTPGQGLQFLFEYFSETQRNKGNFPGRFSGRQFSNSRSEMNVSTLELGDSALYLCASGRGGNEQYFGPGTRLTVT.

The chain uses TRBV20-1 and TRBJ2-7, with 10 bases matching TRBD2. This CDR3 region has 15 residues. Germline-derived CDR1 and CDR2 are DFQATT and SNEGSKA (reference sequence). Losses at the gene ends were 5 bases for V and 3 bases for J; bases not matched to a gene: 10. CDR3 region: CSAGTSGEPNYEQYF. CDR3 DNA sequence: TGCAGTGCTGGCACTAGCGGGGAGCCTAACTACGAGCAGTACTTC.

This clonotype was counted a few times. A much larger clone differs by one base, so this may be a read error. Likely a read error: the CDR3 ends without its conserved phenylalanine or tryptophan. V gene TRBV28 combines with J gene TRBJ1-1; D gene ambiguous. V lost 1 base to trimming and J lost 10 bases, with 13 bases between them. This CDR3 contains 13 residues. Germline V gives CDR1 MDHEN, CDR2 SYDVKM. CDR3 amino acids: CASSLFQVSGAFL. The CDR3 region has the DNA TGTGCCAGCAGTTTATTTCAGGTGTCTGGAGCTTTCCTT.

This clonotype has more than one count but fewer than ten. V and J are TRBV6-2 or TRBV6-3 and TRBJ2-7; 7 bases agree with TRBD1. Germline assignment: CDR1 MNHEY and CDR2 SVGEGT. Losses at the gene ends were 4 bases for V and 1 base for J; bases not matched to a gene: 7. The CDR3 has 15 amino acids. The DNA of the CDR3 is TGTGCCAGCAGTTCCCGACAGGGATCTTCCTACGAGCAGTACTTC. It yields the protein CASSSRQGSSYEQYF.

The chain uses TRBV20-1 and TRBJ1-5; D gene unclear. Germline values: CDR1 DFQATT, CDR2 SNEGSKA (reference sequence). The CDR3 is 13 residues long. V lost 5 bases and J 6 bases, leaving 14 bases between the germline ends. In DNA, the CDR3 is TGCAGTGCTCCGACTAGAGGGTCTCAGCCCCAGCATTTT. Translated: CSAPTRGSQPQHF.

The chain combines TRBV6-1 with TRBJ1-4; no clear D. CDR3 length: 13 residues. V was pared by 8 bases and J by 2 bases, with 9 bases between. Per the germline V gene, CDR1 is MNHNS and CDR2 is SASEGT. This CDR3 reads CASGRETNEKLFF. CDR3 nucleotides: TGTGCCAGCGGGAGAGAGACTAATGAAAAACTGTTTTTT.

The chain employs TRBV4-3 and TRBJ1-1; no definite D call. Germline-derived CDR1 and CDR2 are LGHNA and YSLEER. Trimming stripped 4 bases from V and 3 bases from J, with 9 bases between. CDR3 length: 13 residues. DNA for the CDR3: TGCGCCAGCAGCCGTAACCGGTACACTGAAGCTTTCTTT. It is translated as CASSRNRYTEAFF.